This entry lists 12 T cell receptor beta chains sequenced from one sample in a study of cytomegalovirus exposure and HLA in healthy donors. Both 60 Vbeta primers and 13 Jbeta primers went into the PCR. Libraries were prepared by immunoSEQ multiplex PCR; TCRdb keeps only in-frame clonotypes and omits some of them. This sample carries 97,000 or so clones, about a tenth of them seen once, and the ten largest clones take 5.1%. The specimen sequenced was PBMCs. Receptors were obtained from a man over 45 in good health and CMV-seropositive.

This clone turned up a few times. J is TRBJ2-7 and V is TRBV4-1; 8 positions agree with TRBD1. CDR3 size: 15 residues. After removal of 3 bases from V and 6 bases from J, the junction contained 10 bases not matched to a gene. CDR1 is MGHRA and CDR2 is YSYEKL in the germline V gene. CDR3 bases: TGCGCCAGCAGCCATACCCCGGGACAGGACTTCGAGCAGTACTTC. It codes for CASSHTPGQDFEQYF.

This clone was counted a few times. V is TRBV7-2 and J is TRBJ2-1; possible D gene TRBD1, 5 bases. CDR3 length: 13 residues. Trimming removed 8 bases from V and 5 bases from J, with 13 bases in between. Germline V lookup: CDR1 SGHTA, CDR2 FQGNSA. For the CDR3, the DNA is TGTGCCAGCGGGAACAGGCCCAACAATGAGCAGTTCTTC. Its protein is CASGNRPNNEQFF. The full variable domain, with the rest looked up from reference TRBV7-2 and TRBJ2-1, is GAGVSQSPSNKVTEKGKDVELRCDPISGHTALYWYRQSLGQGLEFLIYFQGNSAPDKSGLPSDRFSAERTGGSVSTLTIQRTQQEDSAVYLCASGNRPNNEQFFGPGTRLTVL.

This clone showed up just a few times. The sample carries other DNA sequences with the same CDR3. The genes are TRBV27 and TRBJ1-5; 7 nucleotides match TRBD1. Germline CDR1 MNHEY, CDR2 SMNVEV (reference sequence). The CDR3 extends over 14 amino acids. Trimming cost V 5 bases and J 2 bases; bases outside gene matches: 3. DNA for the CDR3: TGTGCCAGCAGTCTAGGACAGGGCAATCAGCCCCAGCATTTT. As protein: CASSLGQGNQPQHF.

This clone has only a few counts. The chain carries TRBV6-4 and TRBJ2-5; 7 nucleotides agree with TRBD2. The germline V gene encodes CDR1 MRHNA and CDR2 SNTAGT. V lost 0 bases and J lost 3; bases outside the gene matches: 4. The CDR3 length is 15 residues. The CDR3 DNA sequence: TGTGCCAGCAGTGACTCGAGGCTAGCGGAAGAGACCCAGTACTTC. Protein product: CASSDSRLAEETQYF.

V gene TRBV28 combines with J gene TRBJ1-4; 10 nucleotides agree with TRBD1. This CDR3 is built from 14 residues. V lost 2 bases to trimming and J lost 8 bases; unmatched junction nucleotides: 2. Germline V lookup: CDR1 MDHEN, CDR2 SYDVKM. Written as DNA, the CDR3 is TGTGCCAGCAGTTTAGACAGGGGGCGGGAAAAACTGTTTTTT. Its translation: CASSLDRGREKLFF.

Note on this clone: The junction does not match germline at one end; this may be a read error. This specimen includes other DNA sequences encoding the same CDR3. The chain links TRBV5-1 to TRBJ2-5, with D tentatively TRBD1 (6 bases). The CDR3 contains 14 residues. The germline V gene encodes CDR1 SGHRS and CDR2 YFSETQ. DNA for the CDR3: TGCGCCAGCAGCTCCCCTACAGGGAAAGAGACCCAATACTTC. Residues: CASSSPTGKETQYF.

This clone was seen a handful of times. The CDR3 here is CASSPGTGTNEKLFF. As DNA, the CDR3 is TGTGCCAGCAGCCCCGGGACAGGGACTAATGAAAAACTGTTTTTT. The gene calls are TRBV27 and TRBJ1-4; 9 nucleotides agree with TRBD1. The CDR3 sequence is 15 residues long. Losses at the gene ends were 6 bases for V and 2 bases for J; bases not matched to a gene: 4. Germline loops: CDR1 MNHEY, CDR2 SMNVEV (reference sequence).

This sequence joins TRBV9 and TRBJ2-1; the match to TRBD2 covers 13 bases. J lost 9 bases, V lost 0 bases, and 12 bases had no gene match. This CDR3 comprises 18 residues. Per the germline V gene, CDR1 is SGDLS and CDR2 is YYNGEE. CDR3 in amino acids: CASSVGTSGSGVAGEQFF. CDR3 bases: TGTGCCAGCAGCGTAGGGACTAGCGGGAGTGGGGTGGCGGGTGAGCAGTTCTTC.

This clone was seen a handful of times. This rearrangement joins TRBV19 to TRBJ2-3; TRBD2 agrees at 11 bases. The CDR3 has 15 residues. V was clipped by 7 bases and J by 2 bases; unmatched bases: 5. Germline CDR1 reads LNHDA; CDR2 reads SQIVND (reference sequence). CDR3 coding DNA: TGTGCCAGTATCCCGACTAGCGGGGTCACAGATACGCAGTATTTT. It specifies CASIPTSGVTDTQYF.

This clone has only a few counts. The chain combines TRBV27 with TRBJ1-1, with 7 bases lining up with TRBD1. The CDR3 loop spans 17 amino acids. Looked up from germline, CDR1 is MNHEY and CDR2 is SMNVEV (reference sequence). Trimming removed 5 bases from V and 6 bases from J; junction bases left unmatched: 18. CDR3 in amino acids: CASSDTTGVTLLSEAFF. The CDR3 DNA reads as TGTGCCAGCAGTGACACAACAGGGGTCACGTTGCTCTCTGAAGCTTTCTTT.

This rearrangement joins TRBV19 to TRBJ2-1; TRBD2 is a possible D gene (5 bases). Trimming cost V 5 bases and J 5 bases, with 19 bases left between them. Germline CDR1 and CDR2: LNHDA and SQIVND (reference sequence). The CDR3 is 16 amino acids. CDR3 coding DNA: TGTGCCAGTAGTCCCAACGAGGACTCGTTCGACAATGAGCAGTTCTTC. It translates to CASSPNEDSFDNEQFF.

This clone appeared a few times. V and J are TRBV7-8 and TRBJ1-3, with a tentative D call TRBD1 (5 bases). Trimming removed 4 bases at V and 2 bases at J, with 12 bases between. CDR3 size: 15 residues. Per germline, CDR1 SGHVS and CDR2 FQNEAQ. The CDR3 DNA is TGTGCCAGCAGCTGGGACTACTCGGCTGGAAACACCATATATTTT. Protein: CASSWDYSAGNTIYF.